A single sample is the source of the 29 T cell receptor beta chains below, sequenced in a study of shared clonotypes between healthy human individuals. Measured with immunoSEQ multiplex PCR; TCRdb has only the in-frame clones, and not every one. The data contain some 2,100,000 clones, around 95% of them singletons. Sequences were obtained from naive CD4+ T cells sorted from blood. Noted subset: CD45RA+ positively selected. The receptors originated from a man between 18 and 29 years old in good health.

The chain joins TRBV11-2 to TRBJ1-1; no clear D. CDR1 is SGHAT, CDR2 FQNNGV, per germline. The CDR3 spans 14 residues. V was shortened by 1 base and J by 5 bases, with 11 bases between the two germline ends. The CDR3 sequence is CASSLANWQTEAFF. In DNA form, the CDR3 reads TGTGCCAGCAGCTTAGCAAACTGGCAGACTGAAGCTTTCTTT.

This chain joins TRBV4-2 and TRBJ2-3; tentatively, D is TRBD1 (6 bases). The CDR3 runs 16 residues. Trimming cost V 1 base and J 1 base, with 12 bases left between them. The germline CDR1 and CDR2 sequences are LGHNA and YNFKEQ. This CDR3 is CASSQVRRQGTDTQYF. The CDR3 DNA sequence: TGTGCCAGCAGCCAAGTCCGGCGACAGGGCACAGATACGCAGTATTTT.

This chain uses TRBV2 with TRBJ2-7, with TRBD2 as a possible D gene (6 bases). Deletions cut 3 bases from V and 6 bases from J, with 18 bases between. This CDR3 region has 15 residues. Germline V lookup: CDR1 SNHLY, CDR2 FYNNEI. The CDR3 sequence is CASSEPLEGWGEQYF. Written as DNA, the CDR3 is TGTGCCAGCAGTGAGCCCCTGGAGGGGTGGGGCGAGCAGTACTTC.

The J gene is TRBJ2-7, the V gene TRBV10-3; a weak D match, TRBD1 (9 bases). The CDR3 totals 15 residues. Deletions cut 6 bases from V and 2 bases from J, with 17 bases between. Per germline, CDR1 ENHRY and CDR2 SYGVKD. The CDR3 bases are TGTGCCATCAGGGCGGGGGGACAGGGTCCCTACGAGCAGTACTTC. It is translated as CAIRAGGQGPYEQYF.

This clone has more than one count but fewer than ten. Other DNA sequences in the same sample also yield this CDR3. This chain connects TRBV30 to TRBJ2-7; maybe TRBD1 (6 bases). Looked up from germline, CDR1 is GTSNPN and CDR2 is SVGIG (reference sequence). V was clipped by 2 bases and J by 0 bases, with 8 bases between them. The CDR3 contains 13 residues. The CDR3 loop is CAWSRDNSYEQYF. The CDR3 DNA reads TGTGCCTGGAGTCGGGACAACTCCTACGAGCAGTACTTC. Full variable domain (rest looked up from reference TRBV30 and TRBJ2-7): SQTIHQWPATLVQPVGSPLSLECTVEGTSNPNLYWYRQAAGRGLQLLFYSVGIGQISSEVPQNLSASRPQDRQFILSSKKLLLSDSGFYLCAWSRDNSYEQYFGPGTRLTVT.

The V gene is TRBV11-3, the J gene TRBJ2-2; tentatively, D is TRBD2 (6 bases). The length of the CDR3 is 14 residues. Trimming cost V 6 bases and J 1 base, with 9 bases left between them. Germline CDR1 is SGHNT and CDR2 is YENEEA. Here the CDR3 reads CASSSGVNTGELFF. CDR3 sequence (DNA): TGTGCCAGCAGTTCGGGAGTGAACACCGGGGAGCTGTTTTTT.

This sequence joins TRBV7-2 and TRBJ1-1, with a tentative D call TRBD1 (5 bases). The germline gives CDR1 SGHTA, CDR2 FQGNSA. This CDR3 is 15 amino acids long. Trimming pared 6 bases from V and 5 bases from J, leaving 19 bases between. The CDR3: CASSSRGAGSTEAFF. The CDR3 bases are TGTGCCAGCAGTTCGAGGGGCGCCGGATCTACTGAAGCTTTCTTT.

In nucleotides, the CDR3 is TGTGCCAGCAGTTTTGCGTCCGGGGAGCTGTTTTTT. Protein: CASSFASGELFF. The J gene is TRBJ2-2, the V gene TRBV6-5; D ambiguous. CDR3 length: 12 amino acids. Trimming removed 4 bases from V and 6 bases from J, with 6 bases in between. Germline V gene lookup returns CDR1 MNHEY and CDR2 SVGAGI.

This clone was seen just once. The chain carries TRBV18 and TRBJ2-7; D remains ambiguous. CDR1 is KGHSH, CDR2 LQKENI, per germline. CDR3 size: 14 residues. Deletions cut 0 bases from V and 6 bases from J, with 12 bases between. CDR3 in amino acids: CASSPPSTSSEQYF. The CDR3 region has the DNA TGTGCCAGCTCACCACCCAGTACGAGTTCCGAGCAGTACTTC.

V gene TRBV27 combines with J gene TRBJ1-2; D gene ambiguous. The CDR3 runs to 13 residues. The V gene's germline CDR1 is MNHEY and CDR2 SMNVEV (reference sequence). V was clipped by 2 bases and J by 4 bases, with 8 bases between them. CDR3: CASSLEGLYGYTF. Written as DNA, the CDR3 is TGTGCCAGCAGTTTAGAGGGCCTCTATGGCTACACCTTC.

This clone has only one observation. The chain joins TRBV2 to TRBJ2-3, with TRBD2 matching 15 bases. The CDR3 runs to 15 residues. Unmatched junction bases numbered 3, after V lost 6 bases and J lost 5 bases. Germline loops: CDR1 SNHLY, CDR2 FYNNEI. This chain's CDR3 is CASSRGLAGGDTQYF. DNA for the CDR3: TGTGCCAGCAGCCGGGGACTAGCGGGGGGAGATACGCAGTATTTT.

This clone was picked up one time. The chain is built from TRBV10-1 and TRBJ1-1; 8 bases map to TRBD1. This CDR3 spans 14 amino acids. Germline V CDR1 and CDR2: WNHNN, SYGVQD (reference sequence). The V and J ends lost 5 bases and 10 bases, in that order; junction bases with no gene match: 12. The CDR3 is CASSPFTGGHGAFF. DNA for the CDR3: TGCGCCAGCAGTCCATTTACAGGGGGTCATGGAGCTTTCTTT.

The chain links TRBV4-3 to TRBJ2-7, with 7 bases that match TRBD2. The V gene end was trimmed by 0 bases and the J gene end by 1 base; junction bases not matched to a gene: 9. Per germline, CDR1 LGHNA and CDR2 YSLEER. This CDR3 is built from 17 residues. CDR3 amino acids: CASSQEILASGSYEQYF. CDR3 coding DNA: TGCGCCAGCAGCCAAGAGATTTTGGCTAGCGGATCCTACGAGCAGTACTTC.

The CDR3 is CASSQPGAFIRNYGYTF. The CDR3 DNA sequence: TGTGCCAGTAGTCAACCGGGTGCCTTTATACGTAACTATGGCTACACCTTC. The chain is built from TRBV19 and TRBJ1-2, with unresolved D. CDR1 LNHDA and CDR2 SQIVND come from the germline V gene (reference sequence). V lost 5 bases to trimming and J lost 1 base, with 20 bases between them. This CDR3 has 17 amino acids.

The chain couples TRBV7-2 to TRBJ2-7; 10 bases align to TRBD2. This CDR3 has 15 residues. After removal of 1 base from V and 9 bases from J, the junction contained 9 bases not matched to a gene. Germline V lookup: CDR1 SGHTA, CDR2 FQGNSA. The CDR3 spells CASSLGLAGELGQYF. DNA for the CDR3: TGTGCCAGCAGCTTAGGGCTAGCGGGAGAGTTGGGGCAGTACTTC.

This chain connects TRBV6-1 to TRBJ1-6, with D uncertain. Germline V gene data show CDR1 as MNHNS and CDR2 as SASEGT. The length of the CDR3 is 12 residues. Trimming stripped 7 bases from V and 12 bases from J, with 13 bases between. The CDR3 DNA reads TGTGCCAGCAAGAGCCCAACAGAACCCCTCCACTTT. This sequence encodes CASKSPTEPLHF.

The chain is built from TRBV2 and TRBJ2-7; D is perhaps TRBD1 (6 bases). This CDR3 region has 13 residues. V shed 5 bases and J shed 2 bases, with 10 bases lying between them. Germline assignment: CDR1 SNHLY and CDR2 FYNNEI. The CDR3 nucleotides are TGTGCCAGCAGTATCAGGGGAACCTACGAGCAGTACTTC. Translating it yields CASSIRGTYEQYF.

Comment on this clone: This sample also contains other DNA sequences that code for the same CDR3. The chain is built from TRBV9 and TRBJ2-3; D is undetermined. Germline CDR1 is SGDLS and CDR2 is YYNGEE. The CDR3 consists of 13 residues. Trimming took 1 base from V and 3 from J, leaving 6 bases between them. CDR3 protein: CASSVPATDTQYF. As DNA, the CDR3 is TGTGCCAGCAGCGTACCTGCGACAGATACGCAGTATTTT.

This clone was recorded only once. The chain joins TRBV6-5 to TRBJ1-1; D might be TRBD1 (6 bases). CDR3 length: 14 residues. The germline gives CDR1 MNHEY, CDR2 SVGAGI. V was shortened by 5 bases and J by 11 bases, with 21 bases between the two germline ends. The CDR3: CASSRHTGAEEAFF. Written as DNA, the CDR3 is TGTGCCAGCAGTCGCCATACGGGGGCGGAAGAGGCTTTCTTT.

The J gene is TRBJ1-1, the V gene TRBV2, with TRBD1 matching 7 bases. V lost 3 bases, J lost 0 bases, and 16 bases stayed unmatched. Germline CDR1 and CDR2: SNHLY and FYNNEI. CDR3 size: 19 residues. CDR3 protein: CASSESIARQGIMNTEAFF. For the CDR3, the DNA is TGTGCCAGCAGTGAGTCCATTGCCAGACAGGGAATTATGAACACTGAAGCTTTCTTT.

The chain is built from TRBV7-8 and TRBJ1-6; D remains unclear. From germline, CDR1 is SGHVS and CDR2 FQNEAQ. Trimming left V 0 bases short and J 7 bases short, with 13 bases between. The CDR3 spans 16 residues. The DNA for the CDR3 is TGTGCCAGCAGCTTAGCAAATGGACGGTTGAATTCACCCCTCCACTTT. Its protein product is CASSLANGRLNSPLHF.

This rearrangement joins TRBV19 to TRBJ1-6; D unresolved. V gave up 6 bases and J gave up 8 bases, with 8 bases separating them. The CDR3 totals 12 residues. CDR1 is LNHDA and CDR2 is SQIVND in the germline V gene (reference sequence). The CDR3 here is CASSETYSPLHF. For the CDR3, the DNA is TGTGCCAGTAGCGAAACTTATTCACCCCTCCACTTT. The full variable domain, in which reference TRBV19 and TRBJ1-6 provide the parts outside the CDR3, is DGGITQSPKYLFRKEGQNVTLSCEQNLNHDAMYWYRQDPGQGLRLIYYSQIVNDFQKGDIAEGYSVSREKKESFPLTVTSAQKNPTAFYLCASSETYSPLHFGNGTRLTVT.

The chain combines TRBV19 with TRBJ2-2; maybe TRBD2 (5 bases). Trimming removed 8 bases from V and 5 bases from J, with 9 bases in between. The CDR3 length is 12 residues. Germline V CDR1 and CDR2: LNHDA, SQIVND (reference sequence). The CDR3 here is CASRGETGELFF. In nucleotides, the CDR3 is TGTGCCAGTCGTGGGGAGACCGGGGAGCTGTTTTTT.

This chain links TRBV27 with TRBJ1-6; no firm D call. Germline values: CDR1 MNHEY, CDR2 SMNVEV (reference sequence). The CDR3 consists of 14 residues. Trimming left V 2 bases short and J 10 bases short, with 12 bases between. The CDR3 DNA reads TGTGCCAGCAGTTTACGAGGGAGAGGATCACCCCTCCACTTT. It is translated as CASSLRGRGSPLHF.

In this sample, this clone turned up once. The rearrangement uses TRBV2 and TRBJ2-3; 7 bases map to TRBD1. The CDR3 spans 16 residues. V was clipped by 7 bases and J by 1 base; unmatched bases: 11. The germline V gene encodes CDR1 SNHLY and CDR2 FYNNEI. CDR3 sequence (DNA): TGTGCCAGCATCAAAGAGTGGGGACAGCGCACAGATACGCAGTATTTT. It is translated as CASIKEWGQRTDTQYF.

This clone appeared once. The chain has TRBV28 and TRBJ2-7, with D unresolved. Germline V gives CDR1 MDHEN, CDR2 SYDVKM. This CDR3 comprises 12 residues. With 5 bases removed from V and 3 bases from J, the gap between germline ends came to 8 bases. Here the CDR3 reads CASSPALYEQYF. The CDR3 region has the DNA TGTGCCAGCAGTCCGGCCCTCTACGAGCAGTACTTC.

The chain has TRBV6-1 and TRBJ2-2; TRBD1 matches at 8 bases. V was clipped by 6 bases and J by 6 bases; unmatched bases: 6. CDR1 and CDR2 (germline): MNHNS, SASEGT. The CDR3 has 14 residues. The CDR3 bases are TGTGCCAGCAGGGACAGGGTTTTGGCCGGGGAGCTGTTTTTT. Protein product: CASRDRVLAGELFF.

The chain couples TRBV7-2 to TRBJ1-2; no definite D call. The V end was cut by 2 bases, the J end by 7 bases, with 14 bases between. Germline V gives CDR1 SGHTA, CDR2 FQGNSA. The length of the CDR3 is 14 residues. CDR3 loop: CASSLPQDAGGYTF. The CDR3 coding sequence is TGTGCCAGCAGCTTACCGCAGGATGCTGGTGGCTACACCTTC.

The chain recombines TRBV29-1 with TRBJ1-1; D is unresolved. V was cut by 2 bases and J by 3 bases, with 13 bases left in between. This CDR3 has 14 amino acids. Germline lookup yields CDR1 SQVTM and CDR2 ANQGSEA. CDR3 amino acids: CSVELAGKYTEAFF. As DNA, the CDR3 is TGCAGCGTTGAATTGGCCGGAAAATACACTGAAGCTTTCTTT.